What follows is one T cell receptor beta chain and its context. Antigen unknown. As it was prepared, the TCRbeta library received unique molecular identifiers. MiXCR, applied by TCRdb to the PCR reads, yields one record per CDR3 protein. The sample holds some 440,000 distinct CDR3 sequences, around 15% seen once. The sample belongs to a study of T-cell reconstitution after alpha-beta-depleted transplantation in children. Study findings and constraints: In some patients, recipient T cells and intrathymic progenitors surviving conditioning explained high day-60 diversity. Hyperexpanded clones declined; after one year, newly produced T cells mostly supplied diversity. After transplant, at about two months, alpha-beta T cells were reportedly derived from several hundred expanded graft clones.

The CDR3 is made up of 15 amino acids. Trimming took off 0 bases at V and 8 bases at J, with 14 bases between the two ends. Germline V gene lookup returns CDR1 MNHEY and CDR2 SVGAGI. This TCR was recovered from a boy less than two years old who had a stem cell transplant for Wiskott-Aldrich syndrome, so the T cells may come from the graft donor. The rearrangement joins TRBV6-5 to TRBJ2-1; D may be TRBD2 (6 bases). The sample was PBMCs, mostly from graft donor cells, taken 360 days after TCRalphabeta/CD19-depleted stem cell transplant. The CDR3 here is CASSYSHLRGHEQFF. In DNA, the CDR3 is TGTGCCAGCAGTTACTCGCACCTGCGGGGCCATGAGCAGTTCTTC.